The clone carrying this T cell receptor (beta chain) has just a few counts. The data were taken from a study of blood T cells in healthy people across ages. The second PCR ran roughly 6 to 11 cycles with a sample-barcoded 5' primer and J-beta primers. Each TCR beta cDNA got a 12-nucleotide random molecular identifier. One entry per CDR3 protein results from TCRdb running MiXCR on the 5' RACE reads. The sample shows around 1,500,000 distinct CDR3 sequences, 28% of them seen only once. The CDR3 is made up of 12 amino acids. CDR1 and CDR2 (germline): SNHLY, FYNNEI. The V end was cut by 4 bases, the J end by 9 bases, with 10 bases between.

The rearrangement joins TRBV2 to TRBJ2-1, with a weak D call TRBD2 (5 bases). The material sequenced was blood. This clonotype was sampled from a woman aged 25 to 39 in good health. The CDR3 DNA reads as TGTGCCAGCAGTGGGTCCGGAGGTGAGCAGTTCTTC. It yields the protein CASSGSGGEQFF.